This T cell receptor beta chain was sequenced during a study of blood T cell repertoires in COVID-19. Background on the study: Samples of COVID-19 (acute and convalescent) were obtained from the United States, Italy and Spain. T cells, B-cell-depleted T cells, or PBMCs supplied cDNA or gDNA.

As originally analysed: Nucleated cell number was recorded as an estimate derived from reference gene primer amplification. TCRdb's copy holds only in-frame clones and misses some; the assay was immunoSEQ multiplex PCR. V and J calls plus clone size are reproduced from that table; the DNA served to infer D and trimming. This sample has more than 110,000 clones, with roughly 80% found just once. The V and J ends lost 0 bases and 4 bases, in that order; junction bases with no gene match: 3. The CDR3 spans 17 residues. Germline assignment: CDR1 SGHTA and CDR2 FQGTGA. This receptor was obtained from a human donor in a cohort sampled during active COVID-19. This sequence joins TRBV7-3 and TRBJ2-1, with 13 nucleotides matching TRBD2. The sequencing sample was made of peripheral blood. The CDR3 loop reads CASSLTWTSGGYNEQFF. The CDR3 DNA is TGTGCCAGCAGCTTAACGTGGACTAGCGGGGGATACAATGAGCAGTTCTTC. Full variable domain (rest looked up from reference TRBV7-3 and TRBJ2-1): GAGVSQTPSNKVTEKGKYVELRCDPISGHTALYWYRQSLGQGPEFLIYFQGTGAADDSGLPNDRFFAVRPEGSVSTLKIQRTERGDSAVYLCASSLTWTSGGYNEQFFGPGTRLTVL.